A selection of T cell receptor beta chains follows, all from one sample in a study of early T cells in non-severe SARS-CoV-2 infection. TCRdb used MiXCR to reprocess the 5' RACE reads, holding one entry per CDR3 protein. The sample includes over 30,000 distinct CDR3 sequences, 7.1% of them seen just once. Sample: whole blood, taken at baseline. The receptors originated from an adult who was a healthcare worker with PCR-confirmed SARS-CoV-2 infection or an uninfected control (not recorded which). The CDR3 runs from the conserved cysteine through the conserved F or W. D genes are given only for firm matches. The size entry is marked missing in some rows and otherwise reads once, few, many or a size class.

V: TRBV20-1
D: TRBD1
J: TRBJ2-5
size: few
CDR3: CSARGTTGEFGETQYF

V: TRBV3-1
D: .
J: TRBJ2-5
size: many
CDR3: CASSQEWRIETQYF

V: TRBV5-6
D: .
J: TRBJ2-7
size: many
CDR3: CASSYDRASYEQYF

V: TRBV7-3
D: TRBD1
J: TRBJ2-6
size: .
CDR3: CASSFPTGAGANVMTF

V: TRBV6-5
D: .
J: TRBJ1-1
size: many
CDR3: CASSYSGANTEAFF

V: TRBV29-1
D: .
J: TRBJ2-2
size: many
CDR3: CSVEGTTANTGELFF

V: TRBV24-1
D: .
J: TRBJ2-3
size: many
CDR3: CATSDRKAGSADTQYF

V: TRBV7-9
D: .
J: TRBJ2-6
size: .
CDR3: CASSLRTVSSGANVLTF

V: TRBV20-1
D: TRBD1
J: TRBJ1-5
size: .
CDR3: CSAGLAPGQPWGNQPQHF

V: TRBV11-3
D: .
J: TRBJ2-3
size: many
CDR3: CASSFTGIADTQYF

V: TRBV20-1
D: TRBD2
J: TRBJ2-5
size: many
CDR3: CSARDPEREGRKTQYF

V: TRBV18
D: TRBD2
J: TRBJ2-4
size: many
CDR3: CASSPPLAGGAKNIQYF

V: TRBV28
D: .
J: TRBJ1-4
size: few
CDR3: CASRLNEKLFF

V: TRBV7-3
D: TRBD2
J: TRBJ2-1
size: .
CDR3: CASSLSGGAYNEQFF

V: TRBV6-6
D: TRBD1
J: TRBJ2-1
size: many
CDR3: CASSYPRQGFGNEQFF

V: TRBV11-1
D: TRBD2
J: TRBJ2-1
size: few
CDR3: CASSPRGRAGSSYNEQFF

V: TRBV29-1
D: .
J: TRBJ1-2
size: many
CDR3: CSVAGELNYGYTF

V: TRBV6-4
D: .
J: TRBJ1-1
size: many
CDR3: CASSAGGANTEAFF

V: TRBV27
D: TRBD1
J: TRBJ2-5
size: few
CDR3: CASSSDRGQETQYF

V: TRBV5-1
D: .
J: TRBJ2-3
size: medium-sized
CDR3: CASSLRTVDTDTQYF

V: TRBV29-1
D: .
J: TRBJ2-3
size: .
CDR3: CSVGQQDTDTQYF

V: TRBV12-3/TRBV12-4
D: .
J: TRBJ2-7
size: .
CDR3: CASSLGPSSEQYF

V: TRBV24-1
D: .
J: TRBJ1-2
size: .
CDR3: CATSDGVRSRGYTF

V: TRBV29-1
D: .
J: TRBJ2-5
size: few
CDR3: CSGGWEETQYF

V: TRBV20-1
D: .
J: TRBJ2-3
size: .
CDR3: CSATDSLTDTQYF

V: TRBV6-5
D: TRBD2
J: TRBJ2-4
size: .
CDR3: CASSYGAGGAKNIQYF

V: TRBV9
D: .
J: TRBJ2-1
size: .
CDR3: CASSARYNEQFF

V: TRBV5-4
D: .
J: TRBJ2-7
size: many
CDR3: CASSWGPSGAYEQYF

V: TRBV28
D: TRBD2
J: TRBJ2-3
size: few
CDR3: CASSSTQAGTSGYTDTQYF

V: TRBV6-4
D: TRBD2
J: TRBJ2-1
size: many
CDR3: CASSPEVAGAYNEQFF

V: TRBV5-1
D: .
J: TRBJ2-1
size: few
CDR3: CASTPLFGEGIF

V: TRBV14
D: .
J: TRBJ2-3
size: few
CDR3: CASSQDGGVTDTQYF

V: TRBV12-3/TRBV12-4
D: .
J: TRBJ2-5
size: many
CDR3: CASSRTTQETQYF